This T cell receptor beta chain was sequenced for a study of identical twins. Notes on the study in general: Insertions were reduced in abundant cord blood beta clonotypes but not in memory repertoires. Out-of-frame beta chain sequences displayed weaker excess sharing between twins.

This CDR3 has 14 amino acids. The germline V gene has CDR1 LGHNT and CDR2 FRNRAP. V lost 2 bases, J lost 0 bases, and 5 bases lay in between. As regards this clonotype: Its specificity is not known.

A single record per CDR3 protein comes from TCRdb applying MiXCR to the 5' RACE reads. The data show some 500,000 distinct CDR3 sequences, 13% to 15% seen once. This sample also appeared in a second study, on yellow fever vaccine responses in identical twins.

This chain links TRBV12-5 with TRBJ2-1; D gene uncertain. Material for sequencing was CD4+ T cells sorted from blood. This sequence originates from a young woman in good health. As DNA, the CDR3 is TGTGCTAGTGGTTTGTCCCTCTCCTACAATGAGCAGTTCTTC. Translation gives CASGLSLSYNEQFF.